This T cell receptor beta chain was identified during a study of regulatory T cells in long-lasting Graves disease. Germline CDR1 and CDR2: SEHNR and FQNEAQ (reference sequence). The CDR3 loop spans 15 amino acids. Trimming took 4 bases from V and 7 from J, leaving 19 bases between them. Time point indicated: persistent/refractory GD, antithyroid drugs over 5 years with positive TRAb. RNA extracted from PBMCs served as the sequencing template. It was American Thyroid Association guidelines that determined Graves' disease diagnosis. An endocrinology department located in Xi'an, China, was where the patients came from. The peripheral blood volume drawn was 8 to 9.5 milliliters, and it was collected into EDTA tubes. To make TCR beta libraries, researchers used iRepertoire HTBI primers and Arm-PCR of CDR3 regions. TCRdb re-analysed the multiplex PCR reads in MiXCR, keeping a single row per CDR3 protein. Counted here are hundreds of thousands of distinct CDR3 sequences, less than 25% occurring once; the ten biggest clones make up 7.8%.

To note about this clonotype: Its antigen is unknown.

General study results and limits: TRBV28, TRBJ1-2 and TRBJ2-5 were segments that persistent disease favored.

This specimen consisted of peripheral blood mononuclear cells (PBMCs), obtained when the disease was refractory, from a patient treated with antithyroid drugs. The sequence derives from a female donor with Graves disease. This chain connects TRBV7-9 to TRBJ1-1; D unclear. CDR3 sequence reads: CASSSWRAGNHEAFF. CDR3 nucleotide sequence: TGTGCCAGCAGCTCCTGGAGGGCGGGAAATCATGAAGCTTTCTTT.